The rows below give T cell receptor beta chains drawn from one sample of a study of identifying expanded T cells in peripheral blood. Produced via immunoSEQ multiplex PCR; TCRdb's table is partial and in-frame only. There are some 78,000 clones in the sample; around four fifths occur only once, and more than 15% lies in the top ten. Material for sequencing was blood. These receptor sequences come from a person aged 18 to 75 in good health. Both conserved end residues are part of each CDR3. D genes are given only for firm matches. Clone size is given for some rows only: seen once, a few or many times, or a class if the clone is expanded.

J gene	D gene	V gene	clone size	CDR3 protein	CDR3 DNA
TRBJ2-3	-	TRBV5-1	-	CASRSGSTTRADTQYF	TGCGCCAGCCGCAGCGGCTCGACTACTCGCGCAGATACGCAGTATTTT
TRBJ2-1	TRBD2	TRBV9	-	CASSATSGSSYNEQFF	TGTGCCAGCAGCGCCACGAGCGGGAGCTCCTACAATGAGCAGTTCTTC
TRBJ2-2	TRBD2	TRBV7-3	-	CASRRGLGNTGELFF	TGTGCCAGCCGGAGGGGACTAGGAAACACCGGGGAGCTGTTTTTT
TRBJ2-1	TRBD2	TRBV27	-	CASRGLAEGEQFF	TGTGCCAGCAGGGGACTAGCGGAGGGGGAGCAGTTCTTC
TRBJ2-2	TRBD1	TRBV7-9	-	CASSLGQTKLNTGELFF	TGTGCCAGCAGCTTGGGACAGACAAAACTGAACACCGGGGAGCTGTTTTTT
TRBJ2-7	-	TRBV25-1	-	CASSDGYEQYF	TGTGCCAGCAGTGACGGTTACGAGCAGTACTTC
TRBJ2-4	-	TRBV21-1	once	CASTGGCLRVCKNIQYF	TGTGCCAGCACCGGGGGATGTTTGAGGGTATGCAAAAACATTCAGTACTTC
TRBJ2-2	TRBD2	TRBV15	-	CATSSGREVGELFF	TGTGCCACCAGCAGCGGGCGGGAGGTCGGGGAGCTGTTTTTT
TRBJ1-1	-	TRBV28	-	CASSSWGGMNTEAFF	TGTGCCAGCTCCTCCTGGGGCGGAATGAACACTGAAGCTTTCTTT
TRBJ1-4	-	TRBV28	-	CASIEAGNEKLFF	TGTGCCAGCATTGAGGCCGGAAATGAAAAACTGTTTTTT
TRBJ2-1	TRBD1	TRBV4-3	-	CASSQTGTGGFNEQFF	TGCGCCAGCAGCCAAACCGGGACAGGGGGTTTCAATGAGCAGTTCTTC
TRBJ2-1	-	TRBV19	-	CASSPLRGNNEQFF	TGTGCCAGTAGCCCACTAAGAGGGAACAATGAGCAGTTCTTC
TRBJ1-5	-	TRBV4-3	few	CASSQDQGLQPQHF	TGCGCCAGCAGCCAAGATCAGGGCCTCCAGCCCCAGCATTTT
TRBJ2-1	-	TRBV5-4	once	CASSLAVTNEQFF	TGTGCCAGCAGCTTGGCGGTGACCAATGAGCAGTTCTTC
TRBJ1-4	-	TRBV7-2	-	CASSKDRSNEKLFF	TGTGCCAGCAGCAAAGACAGGTCTAATGAAAAACTGTTTTTT
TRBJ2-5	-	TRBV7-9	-	CASSQGRARGETQYF	TGTGCCAGCAGCCAGGGACGGGCGAGGGGAGAGACCCAGTACTTC
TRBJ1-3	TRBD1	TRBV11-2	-	CASSTEGAAGNTIYF	TGTGCCAGCAGCACGGAGGGGGCAGCTGGAAACACCATATATTTT
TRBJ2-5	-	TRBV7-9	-	CASSLGWQRETQYF	TGTGCCAGCAGCCTAGGATGGCAGAGAGAGACCCAGTACTTC
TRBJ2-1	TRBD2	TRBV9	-	CASSPGLAGYNEQFF	TGTGCCAGCAGCCCCGGGCTAGCGGGCTACAATGAGCAGTTCTTC
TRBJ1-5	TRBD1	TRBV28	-	CASRPPGQGAEQPQHF	TGTGCCAGCAGACCACCGGGACAGGGGGCCGAACAGCCCCAGCATTTT
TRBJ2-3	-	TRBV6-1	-	CASSHGTEDTQYF	TGTGCCAGCAGTCACGGCACAGAAGATACGCAGTATTTT
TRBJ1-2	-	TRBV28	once	CASSPDRLNYGYTF	TGTGCCAGCAGTCCGGACAGACTAAACTATGGCTACACCTTC
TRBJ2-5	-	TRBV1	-	CTSSRVLAGGETQYF	TGCACCAGCAGCCGCGTACTAGCGGGAGGAGAGACCCAGTACTTC
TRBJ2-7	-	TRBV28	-	CASTRSLAPYEQYF	TGTGCCAGTACAAGATCCCTAGCCCCTTACGAGCAGTACTTC
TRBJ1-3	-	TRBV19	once	CASSIGVISSGNTIYF	TGTGCCAGTAGTATTGGGGTCATTAGCTCTGGAAACACCATATATTTT
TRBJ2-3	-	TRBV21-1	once	CARGGQGEVDTQYF	TGTGCCAGGGGGGGGCAGGGTGAAGTAGATACGCAGTATTTT
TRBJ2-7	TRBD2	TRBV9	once	CASSVGASGPYEQYF	TGTGCCAGCAGCGTTGGAGCTAGCGGACCCTACGAGCAGTACTTC
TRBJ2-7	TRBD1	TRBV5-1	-	CASSFRSSSTGTGYEQYF	TGCGCCAGCAGCTTTCGGTCCTCCAGTACCGGGACAGGCTACGAGCAGTACTTC
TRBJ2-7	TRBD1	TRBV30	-	CAWRRDRGIYEQYF	TGTGCCTGGAGACGGGACAGGGGGATCTACGAGCAGTACTTC
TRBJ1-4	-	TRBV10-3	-	CAISESGSLNEKLFF	TGTGCCATCAGTGAGTCGGGTAGCCTTAATGAAAAACTGTTTTTT
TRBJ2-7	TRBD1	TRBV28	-	CASRGQSPYEQYF	TGTGCCAGCAGGGGACAGTCACCCTACGAGCAGTACTTC
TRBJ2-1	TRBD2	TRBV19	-	CATSRESSGDEQFF	TGTGCCACATCCCGCGAGTCTAGCGGGGACGAGCAGTTCTTC
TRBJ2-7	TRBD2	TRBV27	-	CASSSPGGEQYF	TGTGCCAGCAGTTCCCCGGGAGGGGAGCAGTACTTC
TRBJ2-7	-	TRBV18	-	CASSPGQGREGSYEQYF	TGTGCCAGCTCACCAGGACAGGGGCGGGAGGGATCCTACGAGCAGTACTTC
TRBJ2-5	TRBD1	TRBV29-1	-	CSARDRVEETQYF	TGCAGCGCTCGGGACAGGGTGGAAGAGACCCAGTACTTC
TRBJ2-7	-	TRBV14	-	CASSLSYEQYF	TGTGCCAGCAGCCTCTCCTACGAGCAGTACTTC
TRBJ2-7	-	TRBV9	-	CASSVAHSSEVQYF	TGTGCCAGCAGCGTAGCTCACAGTTCCGAGGTGCAGTACTTC
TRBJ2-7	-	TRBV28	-	CASSLRGHEQYF	TGTGCCAGCAGTTTAAGGGGACACGAGCAGTACTTC
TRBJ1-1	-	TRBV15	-	CATRTDRGTEAFF	TGTGCCACCAGAACGGACAGAGGGACTGAAGCTTTCTTT
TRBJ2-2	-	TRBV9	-	CASTGQVNTGELFF	TGTGCCAGCACCGGGCAGGTTAACACCGGGGAGCTGTTTTTT
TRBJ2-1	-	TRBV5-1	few	CASSLAQGGGFDEQFF	TGCGCCAGCAGCTTGGCGCAGGGAGGAGGATTTGATGAGCAGTTCTTC
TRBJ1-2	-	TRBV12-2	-	CASRPDRISIRNYGYTF	TGTGCAAGTCGCCCCGACAGGATTTCAATCCGTAACTATGGCTACACCTTC
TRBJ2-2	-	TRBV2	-	CASRGENTGELFF	TGTGCCAGCAGAGGGGAAAACACCGGGGAGCTGTTTTTT
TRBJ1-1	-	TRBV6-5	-	CASSYNRNTEAFF	TGTGCCAGCAGTTACAACAGGAACACTGAAGCTTTCTTT
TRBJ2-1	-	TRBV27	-	CASSLGGPRSEQFF	TGTGCCAGCAGTTTAGGAGGTCCCCGCAGTGAGCAGTTCTTC
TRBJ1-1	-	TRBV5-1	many	CASKGDSMNTEAFF	TGCGCCAGCAAAGGGGATTCAATGAACACTGAAGCTTTCTTT
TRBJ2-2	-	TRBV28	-	CASSSFGGRDDTGELFF	TGTGCCAGCAGTTCCTTCGGGGGGCGCGATGACACCGGGGAGCTGTTTTTT
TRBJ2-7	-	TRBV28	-	CASSLFGVGQRTVYEQYF	TGTGCCAGCAGTTTATTTGGTGTGGGGCAGCGGACAGTATACGAGCAGTACTTC
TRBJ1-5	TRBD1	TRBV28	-	CAGGQGVYSNQPQHF	TGTGCCGGAGGACAGGGAGTCTATAGCAATCAGCCCCAGCATTTT
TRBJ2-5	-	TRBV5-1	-	CASIPDSPQETQYF	TGCGCCAGCATTCCGGACTCTCCGCAAGAGACCCAGTACTTC
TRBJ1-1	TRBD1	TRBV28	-	CASIWGQMNTEAFF	TGTGCCAGCATCTGGGGACAGATGAACACTGAAGCTTTCTTT
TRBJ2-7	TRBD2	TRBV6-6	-	CTTGGGYEQYF	TGTACCACGGGCGGGGGCTACGAGCAGTACTTC
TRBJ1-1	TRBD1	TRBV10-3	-	CAISPLDRDTEAFF	TGTGCCATCAGTCCCCTAGACAGGGACACTGAAGCTTTCTTT